This TCR beta chain was sequenced for a study of Ad26.COV2.S vaccination and SARS-CoV-2 variants. Measured with immunoSEQ multiplex PCR; TCRdb has only the in-frame clones, and not every one. The sample contains 430,000 or so clones, 75% to 95% of which appear only once. Treatment here: some 20 received Ad26.COV2.S at low or high dose, single or two shots; five or six received placebo; per-sample allocation not given. Vaccine and placebo recipients were sampled on day 63 after the first injection. The germline V gene has CDR1 SGHNT and CDR2 YYREEE (reference sequence). This CDR3 has 20 amino acids. Trimming at V came to 0 bases and at J to 5 bases, leaving 13 bases not matched to a gene.

The sequenced sample was peripheral blood, obtained in a trial of Ad26.COV2.S vaccine versus placebo. This TCR came from a person between 18 and 60 years old who received the Ad26.COV2.S COVID-19 vaccine or a placebo. The rearrangement joins TRBV5-4 to TRBJ2-4, with TRBD2 matching over 14 bases. DNA for the CDR3: TGTGCCAGCAGCTTGGCGCCGGGACTAGCGGGAGCTGGTAGCCAAAACATTCAGTACTTC. Translation gives CASSLAPGLAGAGSQNIQYF.